Presented here are 18 T cell receptor beta chains from one specimen sequenced in a study of identifying expanded T cells in peripheral blood (dated by TCRdb to between 2018 and 2021). Receptors were amplified or captured by the immunoSEQ multiplex PCR assay. The table was pulled from immuneACCESS by TCRdb, which kept in-frame rearrangements only. Such tables lose some clones; where checked, under half of the loss comes from unresolved V genes, and the rest has no known cause. This sample lists around 94,000 clones; approximately 84% were detected once. 3.5% to 5% of the sample is held by the ten biggest clonotypes. The source material was blood. Every receptor here comes from a person aged 18 to 75 in good health.

This chain joins TRBV12-2 and TRBJ1-1; TRBD1 is the table's D call and was not checked against the DNA. TRBV12-2 is a documented pseudogene. The CDR3 loop spans 16 amino acids. Here the CDR3 reads CASRSGQGASSTEAFF. Written as DNA, the CDR3 is TGTGCAAGTCGCTCCGGACAGGGGGCTTCGAGCACTGAAGCTTTCTTT.

The V gene is TRBV4-1, the J gene TRBJ1-6; tentatively, D is TRBD1 (6 bases). Germline V gives CDR1 MGHRA, CDR2 YSYEKL. This CDR3 has 21 residues. The V end was cut by 0 bases, the J end by 2 bases, with 23 bases between. The CDR3 DNA sequence: TGCGCCAGCAGCCAAGAGTCCTATGAACCCCACAGGGTCCCCTATAATTCACCCCTCCACTTT. Translated, it gives CASSQESYEPHRVPYNSPLHF.

The DNA for the CDR3 is TGCAGCGCCACTAAGGGCAGGAAAGAGACCCAGTACTTC. It yields the protein CSATKGRKETQYF. The chain is built from TRBV29-1 and TRBJ2-5; D call uncertain. The length of the CDR3 is 13 residues. Trimming pared 7 bases from V and 3 bases from J, leaving 15 bases between. In germline, CDR1 is SQVTM, CDR2 ANQGSEA.

For the CDR3, the DNA is TGCGCCAGCAGCTTGGGACAGGGGGCAACTAATGAAAAACTGTTTTTT. It codes for CASSLGQGATNEKLFF. The rearrangement uses TRBV5-1 and TRBJ1-4; 9 bases match TRBD1. Losses at the gene ends were 0 bases for V and 0 bases for J; bases not matched to a gene: 0. The V gene's germline CDR1 is SGHRS and CDR2 YFSETQ. This CDR3 has 16 amino acids.

The rearrangement joins TRBV7-2 to TRBJ2-1; the match to TRBD2 covers 8 bases. J lost 12 bases, V lost 2 bases, and 24 bases had no gene match. This CDR3 has 19 amino acids. Germline loops: CDR1 SGHTA, CDR2 FQGNSA. CDR3 residues: CASSLPIRPGLGNSMMQFF. In DNA form, the CDR3 reads TGTGCCAGCAGCTTACCCATCCGTCCGGGACTAGGTAATTCAATGATGCAGTTCTTC.

The J gene is TRBJ1-6, the V gene TRBV7-3, with D tentatively TRBD1 (5 bases). This CDR3 has 15 amino acids. Trimming pared 1 base from V and 7 bases from J, leaving 11 bases between. Germline V gene sequence: CDR1 SGHTA, CDR2 FQGTGA. CDR3 residues: CASSLMGGENSPLHF. In DNA form, the CDR3 reads TGTGCCAGCAGCTTAATGGGAGGGGAGAATTCACCCCTCCACTTT. Looking up the rest from reference TRBV7-3 and TRBJ1-6 gives the full variable domain: GAGVSQTPSNKVTEKGKYVELRCDPISGHTALYWYRQSLGQGPEFLIYFQGTGAADDSGLPNDRFFAVRPEGSVSTLKIQRTERGDSAVYLCASSLMGGENSPLHFGNGTRLTVT.

The CDR3 DNA reads TGTGCCAGCAGGGTACAGGGGAACACTGAAGCTTTCTTT. Translating gives CASRVQGNTEAFF. The gene calls are TRBV6-5 and TRBJ1-1, with a possible D match to TRBD1 (6 bases). This CDR3 comprises 13 residues. CDR1 is MNHEY and CDR2 is SVGAGI in the germline V gene. V shed 6 bases and J shed 1 base, with 9 bases lying between them.

The gene calls are TRBV19 and TRBJ2-4; D remains unclear. Germline values: CDR1 LNHDA, CDR2 SQIVND (reference sequence). V lost 5 bases and J 0 bases, leaving 14 bases between the germline ends. This CDR3 has 16 amino acids. The CDR3 bases are TGTGCCAGTAGTCCTGGGAATCCTATAGCCAAAAACATTCAGTACTTC. Encoded protein: CASSPGNPIAKNIQYF.

V usage is TRBV6-6 and J usage is TRBJ2-7; no definite D call. Germline lookup yields CDR1 MNHNY and CDR2 SVGAGI (reference sequence). V lost 7 bases and J lost 0, with 16 bases in between. The CDR3 has 15 amino acids. Written as DNA, the CDR3 is TGTGCCAGCAAATTCCAGGACCCGGGCTCCTACGAGCAGTACTTC. It yields the protein CASKFQDPGSYEQYF.

This chain uses TRBV5-1 with TRBJ1-1, with 9 bases identical to TRBD1. Looked up from germline, CDR1 is SGHRS and CDR2 is YFSETQ. The CDR3 has 15 residues. V dropped 0 bases and J dropped 4; count of bases not matched to a gene: 4. The CDR3 reads CASSLATTGGTEAFF. The CDR3 coding sequence is TGCGCCAGCAGCTTGGCTACGACAGGGGGCACTGAAGCTTTCTTT.

In its sample, this clone was seen a few times. The rearrangement links TRBV30 to TRBJ1-3; TRBD1 is a possible D gene (5 bases). CDR3 size: 13 residues. Trimming shortened V by 5 bases and J by 0 bases, and 8 bases separated the two germline ends. The germline CDR1 and CDR2 sequences are GTSNPN and SVGIG (reference sequence). CDR3 loop: CAWVDSSGNTIYF. The CDR3 nucleotides read TGTGCCTGGGTTGACAGCTCTGGAAACACCATATATTTT.

J is TRBJ2-3 and V is TRBV7-2; D is unresolved. This CDR3 is built from 12 residues. Germline values: CDR1 SGHTA, CDR2 FQGNSA. V lost 5 bases and J lost 8, with 11 bases in between. CDR3 region: CASSPRWGTQYF. In DNA, the CDR3 is TGTGCCAGCAGCCCCCGTTGGGGTACGCAGTATTTT.

The chain links TRBV5-8 to TRBJ2-1, with TRBD2 matching 11 bases. CDR1 and CDR2 from the germline V gene are SGHTS and YDEGEE. J lost 5 bases, V lost 6 bases, and 7 bases had no gene match. This CDR3 is 15 amino acids long. CDR3 loop: CASTTGTSGNNEQFF. For the CDR3, the DNA is TGTGCCAGCACAACCGGGACTAGCGGAAACAATGAGCAGTTCTTC.

This rearrangement joins TRBV18 to TRBJ2-2, with TRBD1 identical over 10 bases. The CDR3 is 16 amino acids. V lost 1 base to trimming and J lost 7 bases; unmatched junction nucleotides: 6. Germline assignment: CDR1 KGHSH and CDR2 LQKENI. The CDR3 bases are TGTGCCAGCTCACCACAAGGGACAGGGGACGGCGGGGAGCTGTTTTTT. This sequence encodes CASSPQGTGDGGELFF.

The chain uses TRBV7-6 and TRBJ2-1; TRBD1 aligns across 9 bases. CDR3 length: 16 amino acids. The germline gives CDR1 SGHVS, CDR2 FNYEAQ. Trimming at V came to 5 bases and at J to 2 bases, leaving 7 bases not matched to a gene. The DNA of the CDR3 is TGTGCCAGCAGCCAAGGGACAGGGAGCCCCTACAATGAGCAGTTCTTC. Its translation is CASSQGTGSPYNEQFF.

This clone was seen just once. The V and J genes are TRBV10-2 and TRBJ1-6; 9 positions match TRBD1. The germline V gene encodes CDR1 WSHSY and CDR2 SAAADI. V trimming: 5 bases; J trimming: 13 bases; junction bases outside the gene matches: 9. CDR3 size: 14 residues. CDR3 amino acids: CASSPGQGVGPLHF. CDR3 DNA sequence: TGCGCCAGCAGTCCGGGACAGGGCGTGGGGCCCCTCCACTTT.

V and J are TRBV6-5 and TRBJ1-5; the match to TRBD1 covers 10 bases. The ends lost 6 bases at V and 7 bases at J; junction bases unmatched: 6. Germline V gene sequence: CDR1 MNHEY, CDR2 SVGAGI. The CDR3 sequence is 14 residues long. The CDR3 spells CASSPGQGRQPQHF. DNA of the CDR3: TGTGCCAGCAGCCCGGGACAGGGGAGGCAGCCCCAGCATTTT.

This chain links TRBV5-8 with TRBJ2-4; either TRBD1 or TRBD2 may fit D (5 bases each). Per the germline V gene, CDR1 is SGHTS and CDR2 is YDEGEE. There are 14 residues in the CDR3. The V end was cut by 4 bases, the J end by 5 bases, with 13 bases between. This CDR3 is CASSATGTENIQYF. CDR3 sequence (DNA): TGTGCCAGCAGCGCAACCGGGACCGAAAACATTCAGTACTTC.